Below, 30 T cell receptor beta chains from the same sample are listed, as sequenced in a study of blood T cells in healthy people across ages. The use of a sample-barcoded 5' primer and a J-beta primer mix characterized a second PCR of about 6 to 12 cycles. One entry per CDR3 protein results from TCRdb running MiXCR on the 5' RACE reads. Of 650,000 to 1,000,000 distinct CDR3 sequences in the sample, around 34% were seen once. The sample comprised blood. Source of these receptors: a young man in good health.

The gene calls are TRBV10-3 and TRBJ2-3; 8 bases line up with TRBD1. From germline, CDR1 is ENHRY and CDR2 SYGVKD. The CDR3 is made up of 15 amino acids. After removal of 4 bases from V and 7 bases from J, the junction contained 10 bases not matched to a gene. The CDR3 loop reads CAISARDRTVNTQYF. DNA of the CDR3: TGTGCCATCAGTGCCCGGGACAGGACCGTCAATACGCAGTATTTT.

This rearrangement joins TRBV29-1 to TRBJ1-1; D is undetermined. There are 15 residues in the CDR3. V lost 5 bases to trimming and J lost 0 bases, with 16 bases between them. Germline V gives CDR1 SQVTM, CDR2 ANQGSEA. This CDR3 is CSVFEVGRMNTEAFF. The CDR3 bases are TGCAGCGTTTTTGAAGTCGGCAGGATGAACACTGAAGCTTTCTTT. The variable domain in full, with the rest retrieved from reference TRBV29-1 and TRBJ1-1, is SAVISQKPSRDICQRGTSLTIQCQVDSQVTMMFWYRQQPGQSLTLIATANQGSEATYESGFVIDKFPISRPNLTFSTLTVSNMSPEDSSIYLCSVFEVGRMNTEAFFGQGTRLTVV.

The chain couples TRBV7-2 to TRBJ2-2, with TRBD2 matching over 9 bases. J was trimmed by 2 bases and V by 3 bases; bases with no gene match: 7. This CDR3 has 17 amino acids. Germline CDR1 reads SGHTA; CDR2 reads FQGNSA. The DNA for the CDR3 is TGTGCCAGCAGCTTTAGATTAGCGGGGGCCAACACCGGGGAGCTGTTTTTT. This encodes CASSFRLAGANTGELFF.

This clonotype was counted between two and nine times. The V and J genes are TRBV11-1 and TRBJ2-1; the match to TRBD1 covers 10 bases. Germline trimming cut 5 bases from V and 7 bases from J; bases unmatched to any gene: 8. The CDR3 contains 15 residues. Germline lookup yields CDR1 SGHAT and CDR2 FQDESV (reference sequence). As DNA, the CDR3 is TGTGCCAGCAGCCGAACGGGACAGGGGAAGAATGAGCAGTTCTTC. It is translated as CASSRTGQGKNEQFF.

Turning to this clonotype: A much larger clone is a single base away; this may be a read error. This chain uses TRBV9 with TRBJ2-4; a weak D match, TRBD1 (6 bases). The J call may be wrong; the DNA end is better matched by TRBJ2-7. The CDR3 totals 15 residues. The V gene's germline CDR1 is SGDLS and CDR2 YYNGEE. The CDR3 nucleotides are TGTACCAGCAGCCCGACGGACAGAGATTACTACGAGCAGTACTTC. Translating gives CTSSPTDRDYYEQYF.

This rearrangement joins TRBV10-3 to TRBJ1-1; 8 positions agree with TRBD1. The CDR3 runs to 16 residues. The ends lost 1 base at V and 8 bases at J; junction bases unmatched: 12. CDR1 ENHRY and CDR2 SYGVKD come from the germline V gene. The CDR3 region is CAISEWRPDRAPEAFF. DNA for the CDR3: TGTGCCATCAGTGAGTGGCGGCCGGACAGGGCCCCAGAAGCTTTCTTT.

The chain links TRBV12-3 or TRBV12-4 to TRBJ2-2, with 8 bases identical to TRBD1. V gave up 6 bases and J gave up 0 bases; unmatched junction bases: 3. This CDR3 has 15 amino acids. In DNA, the CDR3 is TGTGCCAGCAGAGAACAGGGGGCGAACACCGGGGAGCTGTTTTTT. This encodes CASREQGANTGELFF.

This clonotype was counted only a few times. The rearrangement joins TRBV20-1 to TRBJ2-5; D remains ambiguous. V dropped 6 bases and J dropped 11 bases, with 16 bases sitting between them. Germline CDR1 is DFQATT and CDR2 is SNEGSKA (reference sequence). The CDR3 length is 11 residues. The chain's CDR3 is CSARLGNEQYF. The DNA of the CDR3 is TGCAGTGCCAGACTGGGAAATGAGCAGTACTTC.

The chain employs TRBV6-5 and TRBJ1-1, with D perhaps matching TRBD1 (6 bases). Germline assignment: CDR1 MNHEY and CDR2 SVGAGI. Deletions cut 0 bases from V and 5 bases from J, with 13 bases between. CDR3 length equals 15 residues. The CDR3 region has the DNA TGTGCCAGCAGTTACTCGCTGGGGGCGATGACTGAAGCTTTCTTT. This codes for CASSYSLGAMTEAFF.

The chain employs TRBV7-9 and TRBJ1-1; a possible D gene is TRBD1 (5 bases). V gave up 2 bases and J gave up 10 bases, with 11 bases separating them. CDR3 length equals 12 residues. Germline lookup yields CDR1 SEHNR and CDR2 FQNEAQ (reference sequence). CDR3 residues: CASSLSGAGAFF. DNA for the CDR3: TGTGCCAGCAGCTTAAGCGGGGCTGGAGCTTTCTTT.

This clonotype was seen repeatedly, ten times or more. The chain has TRBV27 and TRBJ2-7; D not resolved. Germline V gene data show CDR1 as MNHEY and CDR2 as SMNVEV (reference sequence). V was trimmed by 0 bases and J by 1 base, leaving 7 bases between them. The CDR3 extends over 14 amino acids. The CDR3 bases are TGTGCCAGCAGTTTATCGAAACAGTCCTACGAGCAGTACTTC. It translates to CASSLSKQSYEQYF.

The chain has TRBV6-5 and TRBJ2-1, with 10 bases fitting TRBD2. V trimming: 0 bases; J trimming: 7 bases; junction bases outside the gene matches: 6. This CDR3 has 16 amino acids. Germline V CDR1 and CDR2: MNHEY, SVGAGI. The CDR3 DNA follows: TGTGCCAGCAGTTACTCGTGGGTAGCGGGGGGTAATGAGCAGTTCTTC. It is translated as CASSYSWVAGGNEQFF.

This clonotype was observed a few times. This chain joins TRBV2 and TRBJ2-1; D is ambiguous. The CDR3 extends over 10 amino acids. Trimming took 7 bases from V and 12 from J, leaving 10 bases between them. From germline, CDR1 is SNHLY and CDR2 FYNNEI. The CDR3 DNA is TGTGCCAGCACCCAGATAGGGCAGTTCTTC. It codes for CASTQIGQFF.

The genes are TRBV7-2 and TRBJ2-2, with TRBD1 identical over 7 bases. The CDR3 is 16 residues long. Trimming at V came to 4 bases and at J to 5 bases, leaving 10 bases not matched to a gene. The germline V gene encodes CDR1 SGHTA and CDR2 FQGNSA. The CDR3 coding sequence is TGTGCCAGCAGCTCCGGACAGGCCACAAGGACCGGGGAGCTGTTTTTT. It encodes CASSSGQATRTGELFF.

In the case of this clonotype: Compared with germline, one end of the junction differs, possibly owing to a read error. The rearrangement uses TRBV12-3 or TRBV12-4 and TRBJ2-5, with a tentative D call TRBD2 (6 bases). The DNA end is more similar to TRBJ2-7, so the J call may be wrong. The CDR3 consists of 13 residues. In DNA, the CDR3 is TGTGCCGGCAGTCGACGCGGGGCGGGCGAGCAGTACTTC. Protein sequence: CAGSRRGAGEQYF.

This clonotype has more than one count but fewer than ten. The chain uses TRBV4-3 and TRBJ1-1; 7 bases are a match to TRBD1. J gave up 2 bases and V 4 bases, and 7 bases lay outside the gene matches. The germline V gene encodes CDR1 LGHNA and CDR2 YSLEER. There are 15 residues in the CDR3. The CDR3 DNA sequence: TGCGCCAGCAGCCCAGGGGACAGCCAAAACACTGAAGCTTTCTTT. This translates into CASSPGDSQNTEAFF.

This clonotype has only a few counts. The chain carries TRBV4-1 and TRBJ2-5; TRBD2 is a possible D gene (5 bases). Germline CDR1 is MGHRA and CDR2 is YSYEKL. Trimming shortened V by 8 bases and J by 1 base, and 14 bases separated the two germline ends. The CDR3 contains 14 residues. The CDR3 sequence: CASSLSGFQETQYF. The CDR3 DNA is TGCGCCAGCTCCCTATCGGGGTTCCAAGAGACCCAGTACTTC.

This clonotype was found a few times. V is TRBV29-1 and J is TRBJ1-1; possibly TRBD1 for D (5 bases). CDR1 is SQVTM and CDR2 is ANQGSEA in the germline V gene. V lost 1 base and J 0 bases, leaving 12 bases between the germline ends. This CDR3 is built from 15 residues. In nucleotides, the CDR3 is TGCAGCGTTGAAGTTGCAGGGACGATGAACACTGAAGCTTTCTTT. This translates into CSVEVAGTMNTEAFF.

The chain recombines TRBV12-3 or TRBV12-4 with TRBJ2-5, with 8 bases lining up with TRBD1. V shed 5 bases, J shed 11 bases, and the junction held 13 bases outside the gene matches. There are 14 residues in the CDR3. The CDR3 protein is CASSGDRRNNEQYF. The CDR3 bases are TGTGCCAGCAGTGGGGACAGGAGAAACAATGAGCAGTACTTC.

This rearrangement joins TRBV12-3 or TRBV12-4 to TRBJ2-1; 9 nucleotides line up with TRBD1. The CDR3 spans 15 residues. With 5 bases clipped from V and 9 bases from J, the junction kept 11 bases outside the gene matches. The CDR3 coding sequence is TGTGCCAGCAGTCAACCGGGACAGGGAGTGGCTGAGCAGTTCTTC. Its translation: CASSQPGQGVAEQFF.

The chain employs TRBV12-3 or TRBV12-4 and TRBJ1-3; D remains ambiguous. CDR3 length equals 15 residues. V was cut by 6 bases and J by 4 bases, with 16 bases left in between. CDR3 in amino acids: CASRERSIHGNTIYF. CDR3 bases: TGTGCCAGCAGGGAGCGAAGCATCCACGGAAACACCATATATTTT.

Many counts were recorded for this clonotype. The chain employs TRBV15 and TRBJ1-2; 7 nucleotides agree with TRBD1. The CDR3 has 15 residues. Germline V lookup: CDR1 LNHNV, CDR2 YYDKDF (reference sequence). Trimming took 3 bases from V and 2 from J; bases not matched to a gene: 6. The CDR3 coding sequence is TGTGCCACCAGCAGGCCTCGACAGGGCAACTATGGCTACACCTTC. It specifies CATSRPRQGNYGYTF.

This clonotype occurred a few times. The chain has TRBV6-5 and TRBJ1-5, with TRBD1 matching over 9 bases. The CDR3 extends over 15 amino acids. Germline CDR1 is MNHEY and CDR2 is SVGAGI. V dropped 5 bases and J dropped 7; count of bases not matched to a gene: 9. In DNA, the CDR3 is TGTGCCAGCAGTACTGGGGGACAGGGAAACCAGCCCCAGCATTTT. Translated: CASSTGGQGNQPQHF.

This sequence joins TRBV2 and TRBJ2-1; 8 positions match TRBD2. In germline, CDR1 is SNHLY, CDR2 FYNNEI. This CDR3 is built from 13 residues. The J segment lost 5 bases and the V segment lost 9 bases, leaving 6 bases of the junction unmatched. The CDR3 sequence is CARGGGPHNEQFF. The DNA of the CDR3 is TGTGCCAGAGGCGGGGGGCCCCACAATGAGCAGTTCTTC.

This clonotype occurred a few times. The chain uses TRBV29-1 and TRBJ2-7; 8 bases are shared with TRBD1. The CDR3 has 13 amino acids. The V gene end was trimmed by 8 bases and the J gene end by 7 bases; junction bases not matched to a gene: 13. CDR1 is SQVTM and CDR2 is ANQGSEA in the germline V gene. The CDR3 loop is CSPDRDSYNEQYF. The CDR3 region has the DNA TGCAGCCCGGACAGGGACTCCTACAATGAGCAGTACTTC.

This clonotype was recorded at least ten times. The chain couples TRBV6-2 or TRBV6-3 to TRBJ2-1, with TRBD2 as a possible D gene (5 bases). The germline V and J ends were trimmed by 6 bases and 3 bases, with 15 bases remaining between them. The CDR3 is 15 residues long. The germline V gene encodes CDR1 MNHEY and CDR2 SVGEGT. The CDR3 is CASSPYGVIYNEQFF. CDR3 DNA sequence: TGTGCCAGCAGCCCTTACGGGGTGATCTACAATGAGCAGTTCTTC.

The chain carries TRBV20-1 and TRBJ2-5, with D perhaps TRBD1 (5 bases). V was cut by 1 base and J by 5 bases, with 8 bases left in between. Germline CDR1 is DFQATT and CDR2 is SNEGSKA (reference sequence). There are 12 residues in the CDR3. The CDR3 sequence: CSARVAGETQYF. The CDR3 DNA is TGCAGTGCTAGAGTGGCAGGGGAGACCCAGTACTTC.

The V call is TRBV5-1, the J call TRBJ1-2; D perhaps matches TRBD1 (5 bases). The CDR3 length is 15 residues. The germline V gene encodes CDR1 SGHRS and CDR2 YFSETQ. Between the trimmed V and J ends, which lost 0 bases and 9 bases, there was a span of 18 bases. In DNA form, the CDR3 reads TGCGCCAGCAGCTTGGTGGGGGGGGAGAGTTCGAGCTACACCTTC. As protein: CASSLVGGESSSYTF.

This sequence joins TRBV12-3 or TRBV12-4 and TRBJ1-1, with D possibly TRBD1 on 6 matching bases. The length of the CDR3 is 13 residues. The V end lost 8 bases, the J end lost 6 bases, and 16 bases lay between the germline ends. The DNA for the CDR3 is TGTGCCAGCTTCTCACAGACAGGTGCTGAAGCTTTCTTT. It translates to CASFSQTGAEAFF.

Regarding this clonotype: A much larger clone differs from this one at a single base, so this may be a read error. This sequence joins TRBV20-1 and TRBJ2-3; D gene uncertain. The CDR3 runs to 15 residues. Germline V CDR1 and CDR2: DFQATT, SNEGSKA (reference sequence). The CDR3 nucleotides are TGCGGTGCTAGAGCTCTTCACCCCGTCACAGATACGCAGTATTTT. It codes for CGARALHPVTDTQYF.